The present entry profiles one TCR beta chain with its context. The antigen remains undetermined. These data belong to a study of identifying expanded T cells in peripheral blood. Study-wide points: Clone count variance between roughly two-week samples rose with total template count. Technical replicates showed roughly 1.2 changed clones; two weeks approximately 16; four weeks 19.

Here immunoSEQ multiplex PCR was the method, and the copy in TCRdb shows in-frame clones only, minus some. The table records approximately 100,000 clones, 75% to 90% of them present only once. In germline, CDR1 is SGHDT, CDR2 YYEEEE. The CDR3 covers 16 residues. The J segment lost 0 bases and the V segment lost 4 bases, leaving 8 bases of the junction unmatched. Healthy donors had no documented immune events, such as infections, while sampled. The receptor's source is a person between 18 and 69 years old in good health. V and J are TRBV5-6 and TRBJ2-7; 9 nucleotides line up with TRBD1. Sequencing used blood. The CDR3 DNA sequence: TGTGCCAGCAGCATCCCGACAGGGGGGTACTCCTACGAGCAGTACTTC. Its translation is CASSIPTGGYSYEQYF.